This TCR beta chain was documented in a study of T cells in pancreatic ductal adenocarcinoma. In the case of this clone: Its antigen is still unknown.

The selected patients with pancreatic ductal adenocarcinoma had surgery but no neoadjuvant therapy. The CDR3 loop spans 18 amino acids. Germline assignment: CDR1 MDHEN and CDR2 SYDVKM. V lost 4 bases and J lost 0; bases outside the gene matches: 13. Assay: immunoSEQ multiplex PCR; the TCRdb copy retains only in-frame clones and omits some. In the table there are around 15,000 clones, about 90% of which are singletons. Study results and caveats: Blood had more productive templates and around 8.2-fold more unique clonotypes than tumor.

Sequencing was done on a sample of PBMCs. This TCR came from a human donor with pancreatic ductal adenocarcinoma. V usage is TRBV28 and J usage is TRBJ2-5, with 8 bases aligning to TRBD1. For the CDR3, the DNA is TGTGCCAGCAGTTGGGACAGGCCGTCCACCTTGTACCAAGAGACCCAGTACTTC. Its protein product is CASSWDRPSTLYQETQYF.